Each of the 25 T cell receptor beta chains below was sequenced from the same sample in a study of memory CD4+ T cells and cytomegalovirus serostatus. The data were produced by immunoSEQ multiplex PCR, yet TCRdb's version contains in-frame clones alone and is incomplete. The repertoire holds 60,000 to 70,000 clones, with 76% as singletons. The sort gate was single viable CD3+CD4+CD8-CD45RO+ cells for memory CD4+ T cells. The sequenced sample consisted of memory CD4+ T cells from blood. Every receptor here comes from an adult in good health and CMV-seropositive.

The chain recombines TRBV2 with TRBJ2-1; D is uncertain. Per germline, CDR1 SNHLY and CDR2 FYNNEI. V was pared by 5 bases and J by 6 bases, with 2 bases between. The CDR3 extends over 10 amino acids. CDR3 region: CASSINEQFF. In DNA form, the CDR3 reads TGTGCCAGCAGTATCAATGAGCAGTTCTTC.

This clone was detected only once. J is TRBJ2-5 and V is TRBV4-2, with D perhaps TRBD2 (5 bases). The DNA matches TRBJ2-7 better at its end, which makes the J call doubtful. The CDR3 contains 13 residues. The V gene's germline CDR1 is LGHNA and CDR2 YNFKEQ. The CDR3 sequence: CASSQDVGGEQYF. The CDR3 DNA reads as TGTGCCAGCAGCCAAGACGTAGGAGGCGAGCAGTACTTC.

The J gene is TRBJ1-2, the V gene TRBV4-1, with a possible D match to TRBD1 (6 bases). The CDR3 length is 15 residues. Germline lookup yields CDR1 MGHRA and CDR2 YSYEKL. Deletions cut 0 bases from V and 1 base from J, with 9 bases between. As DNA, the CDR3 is TGCGCCAGCAGCCAAGAGTCAGGGGTTAACTATGGCTACACCTTC. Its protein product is CASSQESGVNYGYTF.

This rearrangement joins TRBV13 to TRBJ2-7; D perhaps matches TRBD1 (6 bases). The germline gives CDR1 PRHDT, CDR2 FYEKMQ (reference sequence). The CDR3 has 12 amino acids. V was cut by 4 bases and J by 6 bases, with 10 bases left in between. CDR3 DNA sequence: TGTGCCAGCAGCTCACTCAGGGGCGAGCAGTACTTC. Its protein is CASSSLRGEQYF.

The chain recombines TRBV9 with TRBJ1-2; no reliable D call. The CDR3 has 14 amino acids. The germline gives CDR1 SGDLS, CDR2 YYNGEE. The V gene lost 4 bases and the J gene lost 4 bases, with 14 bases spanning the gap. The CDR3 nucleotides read TGTGCCAGCAGCCCTCAAGGGCCCCCCTATGGCTACACCTTC. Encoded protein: CASSPQGPPYGYTF.

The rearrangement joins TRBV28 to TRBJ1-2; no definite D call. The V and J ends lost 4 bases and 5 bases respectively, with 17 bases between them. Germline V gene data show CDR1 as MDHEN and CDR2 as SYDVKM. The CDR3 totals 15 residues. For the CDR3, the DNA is TGTGCCAGCAGTTCCAGTGGGCAGCTTGGTTATGGCTACACCTTC. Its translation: CASSSSGQLGYGYTF.

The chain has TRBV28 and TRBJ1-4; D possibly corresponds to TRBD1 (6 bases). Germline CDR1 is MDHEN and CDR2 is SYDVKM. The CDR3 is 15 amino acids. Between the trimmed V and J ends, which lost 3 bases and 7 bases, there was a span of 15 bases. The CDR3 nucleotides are TGTGCCAGCAGTTTCGGGGGGGCGCGGGGTGAAAAACTGTTTTTT. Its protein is CASSFGGARGEKLFF.

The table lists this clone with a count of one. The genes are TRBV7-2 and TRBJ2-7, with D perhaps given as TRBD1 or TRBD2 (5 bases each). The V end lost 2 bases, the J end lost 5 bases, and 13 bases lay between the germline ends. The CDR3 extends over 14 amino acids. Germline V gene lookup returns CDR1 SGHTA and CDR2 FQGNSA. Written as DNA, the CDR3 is TGTGCCAGCAGCTTATTGGGGACGGGCGACGAGCAGTACTTC. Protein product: CASSLLGTGDEQYF. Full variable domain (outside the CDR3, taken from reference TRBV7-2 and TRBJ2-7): GAGVSQSPSNKVTEKGKDVELRCDPISGHTALYWYRQSLGQGLEFLIYFQGNSAPDKSGLPSDRFSAERTGGSVSTLTIQRTQQEDSAVYLCASSLLGTGDEQYFGPGTRLTVT.

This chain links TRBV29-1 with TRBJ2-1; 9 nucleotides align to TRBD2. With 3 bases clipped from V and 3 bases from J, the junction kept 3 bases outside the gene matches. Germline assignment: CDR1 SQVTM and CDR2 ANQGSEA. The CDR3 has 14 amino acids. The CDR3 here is CSVELAGVYNEQFF. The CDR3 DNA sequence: TGCAGCGTTGAGTTAGCGGGAGTCTACAATGAGCAGTTCTTC.

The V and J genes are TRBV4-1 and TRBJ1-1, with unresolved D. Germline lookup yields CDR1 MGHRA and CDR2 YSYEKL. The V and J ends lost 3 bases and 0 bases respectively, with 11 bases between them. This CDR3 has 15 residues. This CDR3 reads CASSHLVLMNTEAFF. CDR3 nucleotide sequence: TGCGCCAGCAGCCATCTAGTCCTAATGAACACTGAAGCTTTCTTT.

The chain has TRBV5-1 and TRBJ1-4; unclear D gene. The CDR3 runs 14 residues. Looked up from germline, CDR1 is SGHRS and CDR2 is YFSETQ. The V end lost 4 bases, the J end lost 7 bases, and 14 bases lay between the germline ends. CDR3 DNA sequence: TGCGCCAGCAGCGGAACGGGCGCGGGTGAAAAACTGTTTTTT. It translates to CASSGTGAGEKLFF.

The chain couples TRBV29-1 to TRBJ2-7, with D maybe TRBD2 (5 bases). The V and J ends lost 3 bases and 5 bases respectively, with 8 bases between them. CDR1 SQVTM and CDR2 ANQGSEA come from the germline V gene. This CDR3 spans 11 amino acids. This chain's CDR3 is CSVDNGNEQYF. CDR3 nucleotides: TGCAGCGTTGATAACGGGAACGAGCAGTACTTC.

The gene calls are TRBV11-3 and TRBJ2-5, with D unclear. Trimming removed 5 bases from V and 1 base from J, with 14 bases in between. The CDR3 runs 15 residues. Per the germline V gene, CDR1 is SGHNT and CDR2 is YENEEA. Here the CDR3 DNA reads TGTGCCAGCAGCCCAAGGGTGGGTGGCCAAGAGACCCAGTACTTC. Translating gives CASSPRVGGQETQYF.

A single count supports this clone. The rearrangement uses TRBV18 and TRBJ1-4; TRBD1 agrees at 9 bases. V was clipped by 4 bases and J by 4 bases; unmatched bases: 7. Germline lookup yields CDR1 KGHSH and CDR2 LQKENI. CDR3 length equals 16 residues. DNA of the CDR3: TGTGCCAGCTCACTCTCCAGACAGGGGGTTAATGAAAAACTGTTTTTT. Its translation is CASSLSRQGVNEKLFF.

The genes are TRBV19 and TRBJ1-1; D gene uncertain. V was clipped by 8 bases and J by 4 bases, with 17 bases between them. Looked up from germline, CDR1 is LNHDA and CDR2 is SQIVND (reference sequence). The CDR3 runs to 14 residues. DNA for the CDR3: TGTGCCAGTCTGGACCCAAAGAGAGGCACTGAAGCTTTCTTT. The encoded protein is CASLDPKRGTEAFF. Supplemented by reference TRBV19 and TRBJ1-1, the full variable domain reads DGGITQSPKYLFRKEGQNVTLSCEQNLNHDAMYWYRQDPGQGLRLIYYSQIVNDFQKGDIAEGYSVSREKKESFPLTVTSAQKNPTAFYLCASLDPKRGTEAFFGQGTRLTVV.

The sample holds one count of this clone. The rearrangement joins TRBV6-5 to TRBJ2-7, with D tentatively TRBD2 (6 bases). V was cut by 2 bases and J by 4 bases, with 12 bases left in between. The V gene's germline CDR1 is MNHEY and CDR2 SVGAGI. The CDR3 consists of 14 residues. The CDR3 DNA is TGTGCCAGCAGTTACGACGGGAGTGGGTACGAGCAGTACTTC. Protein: CASSYDGSGYEQYF.

CDR3 coding DNA: TGTGCCAGCAGCTTAGTGGGGGGCAGGGTAACCTATGGCTACACCTTC. Residues: CASSLVGGRVTYGYTF. The chain is built from TRBV7-2 and TRBJ1-2; TRBD1 is a possible D gene (6 bases). The CDR3 runs to 16 residues. Trimming removed 1 base from V and 4 bases from J, with 16 bases in between. Germline V gives CDR1 SGHTA, CDR2 FQGNSA. Looking up the rest from reference TRBV7-2 and TRBJ1-2 gives the full variable domain: GAGVSQSPSNKVTEKGKDVELRCDPISGHTALYWYRQSLGQGLEFLIYFQGNSAPDKSGLPSDRFSAERTGGSVSTLTIQRTQQEDSAVYLCASSLVGGRVTYGYTFGSGTRLTVV.

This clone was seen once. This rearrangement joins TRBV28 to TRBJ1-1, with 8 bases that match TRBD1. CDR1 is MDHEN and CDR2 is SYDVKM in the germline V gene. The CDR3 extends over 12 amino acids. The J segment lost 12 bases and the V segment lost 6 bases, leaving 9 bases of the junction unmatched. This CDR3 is CASSPRTGRTFF. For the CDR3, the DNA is TGTGCCAGCAGCCCTAGGACAGGGCGGACTTTCTTT.

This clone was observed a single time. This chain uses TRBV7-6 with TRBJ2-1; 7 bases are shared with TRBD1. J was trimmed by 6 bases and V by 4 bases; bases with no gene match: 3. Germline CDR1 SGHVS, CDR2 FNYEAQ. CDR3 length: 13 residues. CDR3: CASSSHRGNEQFF. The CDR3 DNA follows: TGTGCCAGCAGCTCTCACAGGGGCAATGAGCAGTTCTTC.

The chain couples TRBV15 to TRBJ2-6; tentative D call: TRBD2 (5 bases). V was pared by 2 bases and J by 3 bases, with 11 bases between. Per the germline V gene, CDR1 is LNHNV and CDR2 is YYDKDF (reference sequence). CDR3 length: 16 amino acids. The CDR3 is CATSRSGVLGANVLTF. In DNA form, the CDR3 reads TGTGCCACCAGCAGATCCGGGGTTCTTGGGGCCAACGTCCTGACTTTC.

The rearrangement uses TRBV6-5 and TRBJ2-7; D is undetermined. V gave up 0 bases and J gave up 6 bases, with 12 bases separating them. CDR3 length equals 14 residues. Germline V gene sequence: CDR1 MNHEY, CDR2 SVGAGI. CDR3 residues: CASSYSPGTGEQYF. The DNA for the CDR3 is TGTGCCAGCAGTTACTCGCCGGGTACTGGCGAGCAGTACTTC.

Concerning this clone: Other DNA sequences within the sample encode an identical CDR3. The CDR3 DNA reads as TGCGCCAGCAGCGGGGACGGGAATCAGCCCCAGCATTTT. Its translation: CASSGDGNQPQHF. The chain links TRBV5-1 to TRBJ1-5, with D tentatively TRBD1 (5 bases). Germline lookup yields CDR1 SGHRS and CDR2 YFSETQ. The ends were cut back, 4 bases at V and 4 bases at J, with 9 bases in the middle. The CDR3 consists of 13 residues. The full variable domain, in which reference TRBV5-1 and TRBJ1-5 provide the parts outside the CDR3, is KAGVTQTPRYLIKTRGQQVTLSCSPISGHRSVSWYQQTPGQGLQFLFEYFSETQRNKGNFPGRFSGRQFSNSRSEMNVSTLELGDSALYLCASSGDGNQPQHFGDGTRLSIL.

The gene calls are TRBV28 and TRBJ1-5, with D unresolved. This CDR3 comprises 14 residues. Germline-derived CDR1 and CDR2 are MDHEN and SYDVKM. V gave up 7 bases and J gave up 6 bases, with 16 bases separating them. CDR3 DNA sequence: TGTGCCAGCACCCCGCCCGGGAGTAGTCAGCCCCAGCATTTT. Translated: CASTPPGSSQPQHF.

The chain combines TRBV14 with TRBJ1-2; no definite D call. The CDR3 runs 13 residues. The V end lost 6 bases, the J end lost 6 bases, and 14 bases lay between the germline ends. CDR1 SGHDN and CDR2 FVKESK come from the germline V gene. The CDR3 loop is CASSPRRGDGYTF. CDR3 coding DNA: TGTGCCAGCAGTCCTAGGAGAGGTGATGGCTACACCTTC.

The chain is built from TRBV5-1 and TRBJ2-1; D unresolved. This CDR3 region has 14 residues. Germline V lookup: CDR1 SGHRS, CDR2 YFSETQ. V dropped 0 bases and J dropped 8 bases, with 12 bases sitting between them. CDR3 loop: CASSLGGVEDEQFF. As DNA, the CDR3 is TGCGCCAGCAGCTTGGGCGGTGTAGAAGATGAGCAGTTCTTC. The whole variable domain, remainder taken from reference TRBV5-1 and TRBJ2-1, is KAGVTQTPRYLIKTRGQQVTLSCSPISGHRSVSWYQQTPGQGLQFLFEYFSETQRNKGNFPGRFSGRQFSNSRSEMNVSTLELGDSALYLCASSLGGVEDEQFFGPGTRLTVL.